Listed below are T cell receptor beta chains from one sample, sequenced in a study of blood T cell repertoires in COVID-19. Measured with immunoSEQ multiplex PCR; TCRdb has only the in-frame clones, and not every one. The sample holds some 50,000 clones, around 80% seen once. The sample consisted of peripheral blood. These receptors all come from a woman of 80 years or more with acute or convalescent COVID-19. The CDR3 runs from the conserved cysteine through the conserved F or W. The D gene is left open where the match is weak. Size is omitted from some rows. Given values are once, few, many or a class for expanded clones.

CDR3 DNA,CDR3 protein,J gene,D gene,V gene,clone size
TGCGCCAGCAGCCCGGGACTAGCGAGAACACCGGGCTACGAGCAGTACTTC,CASSPGLARTPGYEQYF,TRBJ2-7,TRBD2,TRBV5-1,-
TGTGCCAGCAGTGAAGCGGGAGCGCTGGCTGGACGGGTACGCCCCTACAATGAGCAGTTCTTC,CASSEAGALAGRVRPYNEQFF,TRBJ2-1,-,TRBV2,-
TGCGCCAGCAGCCGACCCACAGGGGACAATGAGCAGTTCTTC,CASSRPTGDNEQFF,TRBJ2-1,TRBD1,TRBV5-1,-
TGTGCCAGTGGGACAGCCGCTAGCACAGATACGCAGTATTTT,CASGTAASTDTQYF,TRBJ2-3,TRBD1,TRBV9,-
TGCGCCAGCAGCTTGGCCGGGACTCAGAACACTGAAGCTTTCTTT,CASSLAGTQNTEAFF,TRBJ1-1,-,TRBV5-1,medium-sized
TGCGCCAGCAGCCACGGCCCGGGACTATCCGCGTCGGGGGAGCTGTTTTTT,CASSHGPGLSASGELFF,TRBJ2-2,TRBD2,TRBV4-1,-
TGTGCCAGCAGCTCGGGACACGCTAATGAAAAACTGTTTTTT,CASSSGHANEKLFF,TRBJ1-4,-,TRBV5-6,-
TGCGCCAGCACCCCTGACCCATCGGGGGGCACCATATATTTT,CASTPDPSGGTIYF,TRBJ1-3,-,TRBV5-1,-
TGTGCCAGCAGTGAGGGGGGTGCGAAGGGAATTTACGAGCAGTACTTC,CASSEGGAKGIYEQYF,TRBJ2-7,-,TRBV6-1,-
TGTGCCAGCAGCCTCACCCCCCGGGAGGTGACCCAGTACTTC,CASSLTPREVTQYF,TRBJ2-5,TRBD2,TRBV11-2,once
TGTGCCAGCAGTTCCCGGACAGGGCGGTCACCCCTCCACTTT,CASSSRTGRSPLHF,TRBJ1-6,TRBD1,TRBV28,-
TGCGCCAGCAGCCCCACTGGGGGGAACGCGAACACCGGGGAGCTGTTTTTT,CASSPTGGNANTGELFF,TRBJ2-2,-,TRBV5-1,-
TGTGCCAGCAGCTTGGTTGGACAGGGGGCAAGGGGGAAGACCCAGTACTTC,CASSLVGQGARGKTQYF,TRBJ2-5,TRBD1,TRBV5-8,-
TGTGCCAGCCGACAGGATCCTAACAATCAGCCCCAGCATTTT,CASRQDPNNQPQHF,TRBJ1-5,-,TRBV2,-
TGTGCCAGCAGCTTAGGACTGCCCAATCAGCCCCAGCATTTT,CASSLGLPNQPQHF,TRBJ1-5,-,TRBV7-8,-
TGTGCCAGTAGTCAACAGGGGGCAAGCAATCAGCCCCAGCATTTT,CASSQQGASNQPQHF,TRBJ1-5,TRBD1,TRBV19,once
TGTGCCAGCAGAAAATGGACAGGGGTGGTTCAGCCCCAGCATTTT,CASRKWTGVVQPQHF,TRBJ1-5,TRBD1,TRBV5-8,-
TGTGCCAGCATCTCCAGGCCCTTAGACGAGCAGTACTTC,CASISRPLDEQYF,TRBJ2-7,-,TRBV2,-
TGTGCCAGTAGTATAGCCGACAGGGGGCTATACGAGCAGTACTTC,CASSIADRGLYEQYF,TRBJ2-7,TRBD1,TRBV19,-
TGTGCCAGTACCCTCTCCGGACAGGGGGCATACGAGCAGTACTTC,CASTLSGQGAYEQYF,TRBJ2-7,TRBD1,TRBV19,-
TGCGCCAGCAGCTTGGGAGGGGACAGGCACGAGCAGTACTTC,CASSLGGDRHEQYF,TRBJ2-7,TRBD1,TRBV5-1,-
TGTGCCAGCAGCTTAGGGCGGAACTCAAATTCACCCCTCCACTTT,CASSLGRNSNSPLHF,TRBJ1-6,-,TRBV11-2,-
TGTGCCAGCAGCTTAACCCACGGGGGAACTGGCGAGCAGTACTTC,CASSLTHGGTGEQYF,TRBJ2-7,-,TRBV7-6,-
TGTGCCAGCAGAGGACAGCCGAACACTGAAGCTTTCTTT,CASRGQPNTEAFF,TRBJ1-1,-,TRBV2,few
TGCGCCAGCAGCCATAGAACGGCAGGGAACTATGGCTACACCTTC,CASSHRTAGNYGYTF,TRBJ1-2,-,TRBV4-1,-
TGCGCCAGCAGTGAGCCGGGGACAGCGCAAGAGACCCAGTACTTC,CASSEPGTAQETQYF,TRBJ2-5,TRBD1,TRBV10-1,-
TGCGCCAGCAGTGGCTCTGCGGCAACTAATGAAAAACTGTTTTTT,CASSGSAATNEKLFF,TRBJ1-4,-,TRBV10-2,medium-sized